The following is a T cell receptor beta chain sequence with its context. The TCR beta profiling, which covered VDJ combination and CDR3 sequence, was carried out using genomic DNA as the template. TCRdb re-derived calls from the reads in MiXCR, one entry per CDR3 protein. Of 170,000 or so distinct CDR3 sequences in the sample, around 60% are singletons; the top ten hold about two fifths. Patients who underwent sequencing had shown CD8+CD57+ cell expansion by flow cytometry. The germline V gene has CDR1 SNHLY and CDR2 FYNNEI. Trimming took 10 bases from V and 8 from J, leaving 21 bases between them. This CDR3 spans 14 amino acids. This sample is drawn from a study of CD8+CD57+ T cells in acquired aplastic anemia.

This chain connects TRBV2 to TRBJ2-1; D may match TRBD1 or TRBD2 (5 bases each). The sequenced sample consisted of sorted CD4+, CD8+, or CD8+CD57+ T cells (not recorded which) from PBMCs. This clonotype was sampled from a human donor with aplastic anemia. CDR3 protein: CAIRRQTLGDEQFF. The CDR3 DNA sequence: TGTGCCATCCGCCGTCAGACCTTGGGGGATGAGCAGTTCTTC.